Below, 17 T cell receptor beta chains from the same sample are listed, as sequenced in a study of siplizumab effects on memory and regulatory T cells. Using immunoSEQ multiplex PCR, the repertoire was profiled, and TCRdb retains in-frame clones only, with some absent. The sample has 50,000 to 55,000 clones; 93% are singletons. Sequencing was performed on CD8+ T cells sorted from blood. The receptors come from a human donor in good health.

The chain joins TRBV27 to TRBJ1-1, with 8 bases aligning to TRBD1. Trimming took 6 bases from V and 5 from J; bases not matched to a gene: 11. Germline V lookup: CDR1 MNHEY, CDR2 SMNVEV (reference sequence). The CDR3 length is 15 residues. CDR3: CASRPGGASPTEAFF. CDR3 in DNA: TGTGCCAGCAGACCAGGGGGCGCGAGTCCTACTGAAGCTTTCTTT.

This clone was observed once. The CDR3 DNA reads as TGTGCCAGCAGTGTGAATACAGGGGTCACTGAAGCTTTCTTT. Its translation: CASSVNTGVTEAFF. The chain couples TRBV27 to TRBJ1-1; the match to TRBD1 covers 7 bases. CDR1 and CDR2 from the germline V gene are MNHEY and SMNVEV (reference sequence). The CDR3 is made up of 14 amino acids. Trimming cost V 5 bases and J 4 bases; bases outside gene matches: 7.

This chain uses TRBV28 with TRBJ1-6; tentative D call: TRBD1 (5 bases). Germline lookup yields CDR1 MDHEN and CDR2 SYDVKM. This CDR3 contains 15 residues. Trimming cost V 2 bases and J 8 bases, with 13 bases left between them. The CDR3 nucleotides are TGTGCCAGCAGTTTAGGCCTCGGGGGACATTCACCCCTCCACTTT. Translating gives CASSLGLGGHSPLHF. Using reference TRBV28 and TRBJ1-6 for the parts outside the CDR3, the full variable domain is DVKVTQSSRYLVKRTGEKVFLECVQDMDHENMFWYRQDPGLGLRLIYFSYDVKMKEKGDIPEGYSVSREKKERFSLILESASTNQTSMYLCASSLGLGGHSPLHFGNGTRLTVT.

This chain connects TRBV6-5 to TRBJ2-3; D is undetermined. V was clipped by 4 bases and J by 0 bases, with 8 bases between them. Germline-derived CDR1 and CDR2 are MNHEY and SVGAGI. CDR3 length: 14 amino acids. The CDR3 DNA follows: TGTGCCAGCAGTTCCGACGGAAGCACAGATACGCAGTATTTT. Protein sequence: CASSSDGSTDTQYF.

The rearrangement links TRBV7-9 to TRBJ1-1; D may be TRBD1 (5 bases). CDR3 length: 12 residues. V lost 5 bases and J 7 bases, leaving 11 bases between the germline ends. In germline, CDR1 is SEHNR, CDR2 FQNEAQ (reference sequence). The CDR3 sequence: CASSVDRFEAFF. Here the CDR3 DNA reads TGTGCCAGCAGCGTCGACAGATTTGAAGCTTTCTTT.

V usage is TRBV14 and J usage is TRBJ2-7; maybe TRBD2 (6 bases). The CDR3 spans 16 residues. Looked up from germline, CDR1 is SGHDN and CDR2 is FVKESK. V was pared by 4 bases and J by 1 base, with 17 bases between. In DNA form, the CDR3 reads TGTGCCAGCAGCCTAGGCCCATGGGGGGTTTCCTACGAGCAGTACTTC. It codes for CASSLGPWGVSYEQYF.

The gene calls are TRBV27 and TRBJ2-3; D possibly uses TRBD1 or TRBD2 (5 bases each). The V end lost 0 bases, the J end lost 2 bases, and 18 bases lay between the germline ends. This CDR3 contains 18 residues. Germline loops: CDR1 MNHEY, CDR2 SMNVEV (reference sequence). In nucleotides, the CDR3 is TGTGCCAGCAGTTTATCCGACCCCGGGACCTCGTTCACAGATACGCAGTATTTT. Its protein is CASSLSDPGTSFTDTQYF.

The rearrangement links TRBV29-1 to TRBJ1-5; no reliable D call. The CDR3 runs 11 residues. V was trimmed by 4 bases and J by 5 bases, leaving 6 bases between them. Germline V gene sequence: CDR1 SQVTM, CDR2 ANQGSEA. CDR3 loop: CSVGTDQPQHF. The CDR3, as DNA: TGCAGCGTTGGGACCGATCAGCCCCAGCATTTT.

The rearrangement uses TRBV7-8 and TRBJ2-7, with 7 nucleotides matching TRBD1. From germline, CDR1 is SGHVS and CDR2 FQNEAQ. The CDR3 contains 14 residues. The V segment lost 5 bases and the J segment 2 bases; nucleotides outside the gene matches: 6. CDR3: CASSITGTAYEQYF. DNA of the CDR3: TGTGCCAGCAGCATCACCGGGACAGCCTACGAGCAGTACTTC.

CDR3 in DNA: TGTGCCAGCAGCTTAAATAGTTGGGGGCGGGATGGCTACACCTTC. Translation gives CASSLNSWGRDGYTF. This chain uses TRBV11-2 with TRBJ1-2; possibly TRBD1 for D (6 bases). Trimming took 2 bases from V and 6 from J, leaving 16 bases between them. Germline loops: CDR1 SGHAT, CDR2 FQNNGV. This CDR3 is 15 amino acids long.

The chain links TRBV21-1 to TRBJ1-3; no DNA check was done on the table's D call, TRBD1. TRBV21-1 is a listed pseudogene. The CDR3 covers 17 residues. The CDR3 is CASRARNRGISGNTIYF. Written as DNA, the CDR3 is TGTGCCAGCAGGGCAAGGAACAGGGGGATATCTGGAAACACCATATATTTT.

The genes are TRBV25-1 and TRBJ2-7, with D possibly being TRBD1 (5 bases). The germline V gene has CDR1 MGHDK and CDR2 SYGVNS. CDR3 size: 14 residues. The V end lost 7 bases, the J end lost 3 bases, and 16 bases lay between the germline ends. The CDR3 here is CASKGPPKIYEQYF. The CDR3 nucleotides are TGTGCCAGCAAGGGGCCTCCCAAAATCTACGAGCAGTACTTC.

The rearrangement joins TRBV5-4 to TRBJ2-5; 7 bases are shared with TRBD2. This CDR3 is built from 16 residues. The V gene end was trimmed by 4 bases and the J gene end by 5 bases; junction bases not matched to a gene: 14. Per the germline V gene, CDR1 is SGHNT and CDR2 is YYREEE (reference sequence). The CDR3 is CASSPARTSMMETQYF. For the CDR3, the DNA is TGTGCCAGCAGCCCCGCCCGGACTAGTATGATGGAGACCCAGTACTTC.

This chain connects TRBV4-1 to TRBJ2-2; D may be TRBD1 (7 bases). Trimming removed 4 bases from V and 5 bases from J, with 17 bases in between. The CDR3 contains 16 residues. The germline V gene encodes CDR1 MGHRA and CDR2 YSYEKL. The CDR3 here is CASSPRQGLRTGELFF. The CDR3 region has the DNA TGCGCCAGCAGCCCCCGACAGGGACTGCGAACCGGGGAGCTGTTTTTT.

V gene TRBV28 combines with J gene TRBJ2-4, with D perhaps matching TRBD1 (5 bases). With 2 bases removed from V and 9 bases from J, the gap between germline ends came to 14 bases. Germline CDR1 is MDHEN and CDR2 is SYDVKM. The CDR3 has 14 amino acids. The CDR3 here is CASSLIATESIQYF. In DNA, the CDR3 is TGTGCCAGCAGTTTAATTGCGACAGAAAGCATTCAGTACTTC.

V gene TRBV15 combines with J gene TRBJ1-1, with D maybe TRBD1 (5 bases). V lost 0 bases and J lost 1, with 12 bases in between. The CDR3 covers 16 residues. The germline gives CDR1 LNHNV, CDR2 YYDKDF (reference sequence). In nucleotides, the CDR3 is TGTGCCACCAGCAGAGATTTACGACAGAAGAACACTGAAGCTTTCTTT. Its translation: CATSRDLRQKNTEAFF.

DNA of the CDR3: TGCAGCGTGCCGGTCACAGTCGACTACAATGAGCAGTTCTTC. It is translated as CSVPVTVDYNEQFF. This chain links TRBV29-1 with TRBJ2-1, with unresolved D. V was shortened by 6 bases and J by 3 bases, with 15 bases between the two germline ends. The germline CDR1 and CDR2 sequences are SQVTM and ANQGSEA. This CDR3 has 14 residues.